This TCR beta chain was sequenced during a study of tumor-infiltrating lymphocytes in primary liver carcinoma. Overall study context: Both sexes were represented among patients, who were 30 to 69 years old. Samples returned roughly 3.65 to 8 million productive TCRbeta reads each. Read depth did not differ significantly between tissue types.

CDR1 SQVTM and CDR2 ANQGSEA come from the germline V gene. The CDR3 consists of 11 residues. In the case of this clonotype: Its antigen is as yet unknown. Given a much more abundant clone one base away, this may be a read error.

Starting material of 450 to 550 ng total RNA yielded TCR beta cDNA via a constant-region primer. Sequencing libraries for TCR beta derived from three nested multiplex PCR rounds that used slightly modified ARM-PCR. TRBV1-TRBV30 forward and Cbeta reverse primers drove the first two roughly 10-cycle rounds. TCRdb reprocessed the multiplex PCR reads with MiXCR, giving one entry per CDR3 protein. The sample records some 190,000 distinct CDR3 sequences, about 60% being singletons. Blood RNA came from unsorted whole blood; germline DNA was also extracted. Overall study findings and caveats: Tumor-adjacent and tumor-blood pairs shared less of their repertoires than tumor region pairs shared.

The source material was peripheral blood. The clonotype originates from a man aged 35 to 55 with primary liver carcinoma and hepatitis B virus infection. The genes are TRBV29-1 and TRBJ2-1, with D hard to call. The CDR3: CSVEVFSSRVF. CDR3 in DNA: TGCAGCGTTGAAGTCTTTAGCAGTCGGGTCTTC.